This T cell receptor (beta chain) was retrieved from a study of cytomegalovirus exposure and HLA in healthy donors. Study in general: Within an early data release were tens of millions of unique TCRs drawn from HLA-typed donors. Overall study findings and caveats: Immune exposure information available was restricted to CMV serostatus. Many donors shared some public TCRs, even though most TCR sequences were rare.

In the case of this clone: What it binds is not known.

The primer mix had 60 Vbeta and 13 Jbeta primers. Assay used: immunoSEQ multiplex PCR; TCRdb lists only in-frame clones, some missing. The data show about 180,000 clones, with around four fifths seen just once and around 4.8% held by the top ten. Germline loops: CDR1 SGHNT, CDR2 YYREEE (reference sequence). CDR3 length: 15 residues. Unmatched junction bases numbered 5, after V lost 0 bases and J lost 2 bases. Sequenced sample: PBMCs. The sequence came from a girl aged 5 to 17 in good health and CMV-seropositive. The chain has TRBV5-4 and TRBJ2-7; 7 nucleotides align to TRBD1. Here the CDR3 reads CASSLAGTEAYEQYF. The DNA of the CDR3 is TGTGCCAGCAGCTTGGCCGGGACAGAAGCCTACGAGCAGTACTTC.